A selection of T cell receptor beta chains follows, all from one sample in a study of CD8 T cells in ankylosing spondylitis. In TCRdb, the 5' RACE reads were re-called with MiXCR into one record per CDR3 protein. This table holds some 700,000 distinct CDR3 sequences, about 20% found once. Sequencing input: blood, either unsorted or a sorted T cell fraction (not recorded which). These TCRs come from a male donor with ankylosing spondylitis. Both conserved end residues are part of each CDR3. The D gene is left open where the match is weak. Clone sizes are given selectively: once, few, many, or a class where the clone is expanded.

cdr3_nt	cdr3_aa	v_call	j_call	d_call	clone_size
TGCGCCAGCAGCTTGGAGGGAGGTCCTTCCTACGAGCAGTACTTC	CASSLEGGPSYEQYF	TRBV5-1	TRBJ2-7	.	.
TGTGCCAGCAGCTTATCGGCGACAGGGGGCCCGGAGCTACACAATCAGCCCCAGCATTTT	CASSLSATGGPELHNQPQHF	TRBV7-8	TRBJ1-5	TRBD1	few
TGCAGCTTCAAGCGGGGCACTGAAGCTTTCTTT	CSFKRGTEAFF	TRBV29-1	TRBJ1-1	.	.
TGCAGTGCAGGGGATGACGGGACAGCCTCAGGTTCACCCCTCCACTTT	CSAGDDGTASGSPLHF	TRBV20-1	TRBJ1-6	TRBD1	few
TGCAGCGTTGAAGACTGGGAGACCCAGTACTTC	CSVEDWETQYF	TRBV29-1	TRBJ2-5	.	.
TGTGCCAGCAGTTTATGGGCACAGACTAGCAATCAGCCCCAGCATTTT	CASSLWAQTSNQPQHF	TRBV28	TRBJ1-5	.	.
TGCAGTGTCAGGCTAGCGGCCTCCGGTGGGGAGCAGTACTTC	CSVRLAASGGEQYF	TRBV20-1	TRBJ2-7	TRBD2	once
TGTGCCAGCAGTCCGCCCTTTGTGAGCAACTATGGCTACACCTTC	CASSPPFVSNYGYTF	TRBV6-2/TRBV6-3	TRBJ1-2	.	.
TGTGCCAGCACGGTGTCCGCTGGAAACACCATATATTTT	CASTVSAGNTIYF	TRBV12-3/TRBV12-4	TRBJ1-3	.	many
TGTGCCAGCAGCTTAAGGGAGGACCCCTCAAGCAATGAGCAGTTCTTC	CASSLREDPSSNEQFF	TRBV7-8	TRBJ2-1	.	few
TGTGCCAGCAGCCAAAGCAGGGACTATCAAGAGACCCAGTACTTC	CASSQSRDYQETQYF	TRBV11-2	TRBJ2-5	TRBD2	.
TGTGCTAGTGGTTTAGCGGGGGGGAATGTGAATGAGCAGTTCTTC	CASGLAGGNVNEQFF	TRBV12-5	TRBJ2-1	TRBD2	few
TGTGCCAGCAGCCCTAGAGACGGGGGGGTTTCCTACAATGAGCAGTTCTTC	CASSPRDGGVSYNEQFF	TRBV7-9	TRBJ2-1	TRBD2	.
TGTGCCAGCAGTTTACAAGCAGGATTATACGAGCAGTACTTC	CASSLQAGLYEQYF	TRBV12-3/TRBV12-4	TRBJ2-7	.	.
TGTGCCAGCAGCCACCGAGGACAGGGGTTTTCGGAGACCCAGTACTTC	CASSHRGQGFSETQYF	TRBV5-6	TRBJ2-5	TRBD1	.
TGTGCCAGCAGCACCGAATCCTACGAGCAGTACTTC	CASSTESYEQYF	TRBV7-9	TRBJ2-7	.	.
TGTGCCAGCAGCTCCTATCAGGGATACGAGCAGTACTTC	CASSSYQGYEQYF	TRBV11-2	TRBJ2-7	.	.
TGTGCCAGCAGCCAAGTTGGCCGAGCCTTGAGCACAGATACGCAGTATTTT	CASSQVGRALSTDTQYF	TRBV3-1	TRBJ2-3	.	few
TGTGCCAGCAGTTATCAACCCCCCACCTACGAGCAGTACTTC	CASSYQPPTYEQYF	TRBV12-3/TRBV12-4	TRBJ2-7	.	.
TGCAGTGCTAACGACGGCCGAGGCTACGAGCAGTACTTC	CSANDGRGYEQYF	TRBV20-1	TRBJ2-7	.	.
TGCAGCGTTGAGGGATGGGGTCCAGCGCCTAGCTCCTACGAGCAGTACTTC	CSVEGWGPAPSSYEQYF	TRBV29-1	TRBJ2-7	.	.
TGCAGCGCCTACGACCTTAACTATGGCTACACCTTC	CSAYDLNYGYTF	TRBV29-1	TRBJ1-2	.	few
TGCGCCAGCAGCCCGGACAGGGGGGATGAGGAGCAGTACTTC	CASSPDRGDEEQYF	TRBV4-1	TRBJ2-7	TRBD1	few
TGTGCCAGCAAGGCCCTACCCAACTTC	CASKALPNF	TRBV2	TRBJ2-7	.	.